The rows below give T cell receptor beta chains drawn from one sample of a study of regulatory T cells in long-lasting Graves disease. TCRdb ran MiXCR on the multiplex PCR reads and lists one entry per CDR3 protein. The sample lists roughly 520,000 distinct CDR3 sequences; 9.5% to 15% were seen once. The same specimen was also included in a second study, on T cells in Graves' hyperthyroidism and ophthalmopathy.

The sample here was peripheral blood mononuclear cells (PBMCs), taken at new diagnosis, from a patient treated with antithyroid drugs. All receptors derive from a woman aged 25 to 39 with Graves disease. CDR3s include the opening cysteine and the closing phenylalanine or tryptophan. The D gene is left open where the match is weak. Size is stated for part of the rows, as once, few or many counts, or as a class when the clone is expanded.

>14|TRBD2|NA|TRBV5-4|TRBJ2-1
TGTGCCAGCAGCTGGACAGCGGGAGTCAGTGAGCAGTTCTTC
CASSWTAGVSEQFF
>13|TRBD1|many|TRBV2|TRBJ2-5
TGTGCCAGCAGGGACAGGGGACGAGAGACCCAGTACTTC
CASRDRGRETQYF
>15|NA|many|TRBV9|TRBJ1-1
TGTGCCAGCAGCCCGGGGGACAATACGGACACTGAAGCTTTCTTT
CASSPGDNTDTEAFF
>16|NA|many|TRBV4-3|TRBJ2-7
TGCGCCAGCAGCCAAGGGGGCTGGGGCGACTCCTACGAGCAGTACTTC
CASSQGGWGDSYEQYF
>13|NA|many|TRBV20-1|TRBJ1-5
TGCAGTGCTAGGGAATTGAGCAATCAGCCCCAGCATTTT
CSARELSNQPQHF
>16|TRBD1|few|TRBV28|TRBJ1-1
TGTGCCAGCAGGACAAGGGGGCAGGGTAGGGTCCCTGAAGCTTTCTTT
CASRTRGQGRVPEAFF
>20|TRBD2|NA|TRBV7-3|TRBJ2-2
TGTGCCAGCAGCCCGAAAAAGGGACTAGCGGGCCCCACGAACACCGGGGAGCTGTTTTTT
CASSPKKGLAGPTNTGELFF
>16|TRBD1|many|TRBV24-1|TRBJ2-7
TGTGCCACCAGTGAGGGCGGACAGGTTAACTCCTACGAGCAGTACTTC
CATSEGGQVNSYEQYF
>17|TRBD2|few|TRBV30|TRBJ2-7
TGTGCCTGGAGTGTAGGTCGACCAGCGGGAGATGGCCACGAGCAGTACTTC
CAWSVGRPAGDGHEQYF
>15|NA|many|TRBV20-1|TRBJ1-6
TGCAGTGCTGCTTTAAACAGGGCTACTAATTCACCCCTCCACTTT
CSAALNRATNSPLHF
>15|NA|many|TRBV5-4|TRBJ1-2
TGTGCCAGCAGCTTGGGGTCAAATGGGGCCTATGGCTACACCTTC
CASSLGSNGAYGYTF
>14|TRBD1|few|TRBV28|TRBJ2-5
TGTGCCAGCACGGATACAGGGGGAGAGGAGACCCAGTACTTC
CASTDTGGEETQYF
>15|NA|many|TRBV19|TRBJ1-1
TGTGCCAGTAGTATGGGGGGGGCGATGAACACTGAAGCTTTCTTT
CASSMGGAMNTEAFF
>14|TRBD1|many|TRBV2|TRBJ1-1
TGTGCCAGCAGTGTTAGGACAGGGGTCACTGAAGCTTTCTTT
CASSVRTGVTEAFF
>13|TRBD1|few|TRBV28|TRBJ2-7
TGTGCCAGCAGTTCCGGGACAGCTTACGAGCGGTACTTC
CASSSGTAYERYF
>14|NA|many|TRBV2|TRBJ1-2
TGTGCCAGCAGTGAAACGACCGCCTACAATGGCTACACCTTC
CASSETTAYNGYTF